This is a list of T cell receptor beta chains from one sample in a study of OX40 agonist ivuxolimab in advanced cancers. Data came from immunoSEQ multiplex PCR; TCRdb stores just in-frame clones and leaves some out. The profile shows roughly 110,000 clones, around nine tenths of them singletons. Sample: CD4+ or CD8+ T cells sorted from blood, taken in a trial of the OX40 agonist ivuxolimab. All receptors come from an adult with an advanced solid tumor such as melanoma, head and neck, liver or kidney cancer. The CDR3 runs from the conserved cysteine through the conserved F or W. The order of the fields is D gene, clone size, V gene, CDR3 length, J gene, CDR3 protein, CDR3 DNA. A D gene is named only where the DNA matches it firmly. Part of the rows lack a size; the others show once, few, many or a class for expanded clones.

TRBD1	-	TRBV28	17	TRBJ1-6	CASSTGQAGLNNSPLHF	TGTGCCAGCAGTACCGGACAGGCCGGCCTAAATAATTCACCCCTCCACTTT
TRBD1	-	TRBV6-1	14	TRBJ1-2	CASRPGQVLYGYTF	TGTGCCAGCAGGCCGGGACAGGTTTTGTATGGCTACACCTTC
-	once	TRBV28	15	TRBJ1-2	CASRVTGGGRNGYTF	TGTGCCAGCAGGGTGACGGGTGGAGGAAGGAATGGCTACACCTTC
-	-	TRBV18	13	TRBJ1-2	CASSPNPNYGYTF	TGTGCCAGCTCACCGAATCCAAACTATGGCTACACCTTC
-	-	TRBV18	14	TRBJ1-5	CASSPGGSNQPQHF	TGTGCCAGCTCACCAGGGGGAAGCAATCAGCCCCAGCATTTT
TRBD2	few	TRBV5-1	16	TRBJ2-5	CASSLAGGPEQETQYF	TGCGCCAGCAGCTTGGCGGGGGGACCCGAACAAGAGACCCAGTACTTC
-	-	TRBV11-3	13	TRBJ2-7	CASSLRPSYEQYF	TGTGCCAGCAGCTTAAGACCCTCCTACGAGCAGTACTTC
-	-	TRBV6-1	13	TRBJ1-1	CASSEAPATEAFF	TGTGCCAGCAGTGAAGCGCCGGCCACTGAAGCTTTCTTT
-	-	TRBV6-5	13	TRBJ2-2	CASSPWGDGELFF	TGTGCCAGCAGTCCCTGGGGGGACGGGGAGCTGTTTTTT
-	once	TRBV28	15	TRBJ1-4	CASSLAGVTNEKLFF	TGTGCCAGCAGTTTAGCGGGAGTCACTAATGAAAAACTGTTTTTT
-	-	TRBV4-2	13	TRBJ2-7	CASSQDPKYEQYF	TGTGCCAGCAGCCAAGATCCTAAGTACGAGCAGTACTTC
TRBD1	-	TRBV4-3	15	TRBJ2-3	CASSQDNRGTDTQYF	TGCGCCAGCAGCCAAGATAACAGGGGAACAGATACGCAGTATTTT
TRBD2	-	TRBV5-4	15	TRBJ2-5	CASSPGLAGVETQYF	TGTGCCAGCAGCCCTGGACTAGCGGGGGTAGAGACCCAGTACTTC
-	few	TRBV19	15	TRBJ1-6	CASQTRAGLNSPLHF	TGTGCCAGTCAGACGAGGGCAGGTCTTAATTCACCCCTCCACTTT
-	medium-sized	TRBV6-6	11	TRBJ1-5	CASSSNQPQHF	TGTGCCAGCAGTTCCAATCAGCCCCAGCATTTT
-	-	TRBV7-2	16	TRBJ2-7	CASSLAGSPKVYEQYF	TGTGCCAGCAGCTTAGCAGGTTCCCCAAAGGTCTACGAGCAGTACTTC
TRBD1	-	TRBV18	12	TRBJ2-7	CASEDRDYEQYF	TGTGCCAGCGAAGACAGGGACTACGAGCAGTACTTC
TRBD1	-	TRBV6-1	14	TRBJ2-1	CAGGQGGTFSEQFF	TGTGCCGGGGGACAGGGAGGTACATTTAGTGAGCAGTTCTTC
TRBD1	-	TRBV27	14	TRBJ1-6	CASRTQGVNSPLHF	TGTGCCAGCAGAACCCAGGGGGTTAACTCACCCCTCCACTTT
-	-	TRBV30	11	TRBJ1-6	CAWSGHSPLHF	TGTGCCTGGAGTGGCCACTCACCCCTCCACTTT
-	-	TRBV10-1	12	TRBJ2-3	CASSGSTDTQYF	TGCGCCAGCTCCGGGAGCACAGATACGCAGTATTTT
-	-	TRBV29-1	15	TRBJ2-3	CTAVRWAGTTDTQYF	TGCACCGCCGTTCGCTGGGCGGGGACCACAGATACGCAGTATTTT
TRBD1	-	TRBV5-1	15	TRBJ1-1	CASSRGMTGEPEAFF	TGCGCCAGCAGCCGGGGGATGACAGGGGAACCTGAAGCTTTCTTT
TRBD1	-	TRBV11-2	15	TRBJ1-1	CASNLGTGLNTEAFF	TGTGCCAGCAACTTAGGGACAGGGTTGAACACTGAAGCTTTCTTT
-	-	TRBV6-1	14	TRBJ2-5	CASSVWGSQETQYF	TGTGCCAGCAGTGTATGGGGGAGCCAAGAGACCCAGTACTTC
-	-	TRBV18	13	TRBJ1-4	CASSQGPGEKLFF	TGTGCCAGCTCACAAGGGCCGGGAGAAAAACTGTTTTTT
-	-	TRBV7-2	15	TRBJ2-5	CASSFLSTGGKTQYF	TGTGCCAGCAGCTTTCTCTCGACAGGTGGGAAGACCCAGTACTTC
-	-	TRBV6-5	14	TRBJ2-3	CASSYGRSTDTQYF	TGTGCCAGCAGTTACGGACGGTCCACAGATACGCAGTATTTT
TRBD1	-	TRBV6-6	16	TRBJ2-7	CASSRPRRDRAYEQYF	TGTGCCAGCAGCCGACCCCGCCGGGACAGGGCCTACGAGCAGTACTTC
TRBD1	once	TRBV19	16	TRBJ1-5	CASSTPGTVSNQPQHF	TGTGCCAGTAGTACCCCCGGGACAGTTAGCAATCAGCCCCAGCATTTT
TRBD1	-	TRBV28	15	TRBJ2-1	CASSMDRGNNNEQFF	TGTGCCAGCAGTATGGACAGGGGCAACAACAATGAGCAGTTCTTC
-	-	TRBV15	13	TRBJ1-1	CATSTHMNTEAFF	TGTGCCACCAGCACCCACATGAACACTGAAGCTTTCTTT
-	-	TRBV18	14	TRBJ1-5	CASSPSDGNQPQHF	TGTGCCAGCTCACCCTCGGACGGGAATCAGCCCCAGCATTTT
-	-	TRBV11-2	13	TRBJ1-2	CASSRDISHGYTF	TGTGCCAGCAGTCGCGACATCTCCCATGGCTACACCTTC
TRBD1	-	TRBV5-6	15	TRBJ2-7	CASSSPGTGVREQYF	TGTGCCAGCAGCAGCCCCGGGACAGGGGTGAGGGAGCAGTACTTC
-	-	TRBV10-3	13	TRBJ1-4	CAIRGGLGEKLFF	TGTGCCATCAGGGGAGGGTTGGGCGAAAAACTGTTTTTT
TRBD1	-	TRBV5-1	15	TRBJ2-7	CASSLPRGQANEQYF	TGCGCCAGCAGCTTGCCCCGGGGACAGGCCAACGAGCAGTACTTC
-	medium-sized	TRBV9	14	TRBJ1-1	CASSVGVAGGKAFF	TGTGCCAGCAGCGTAGGAGTGGCGGGGGGCAAGGCTTTCTTT
-	-	TRBV28	14	TRBJ1-3	CASSLRTTGNTIYF	TGTGCCAGCAGTTTACGCACCACCGGAAACACCATATATTTT
TRBD1	few	TRBV11-3	13	TRBJ2-7	CASSVGTAYEQYF	TGTGCCAGCAGCGTAGGGACAGCCTACGAGCAGTACTTC
-	-	TRBV28	13	TRBJ1-4	CATRGAANEKLFF	TGTGCCACACGTGGCGCGGCTAATGAAAAACTGTTTTTT
TRBD1	-	TRBV28	15	TRBJ1-2	CASSFVGQGAGGYTF	TGTGCCAGCAGTTTTGTAGGACAGGGGGCTGGTGGCTACACCTTC
-	-	TRBV18	12	TRBJ2-5	CASSPEGREQYF	TGTGCCAGCTCACCGGAGGGTAGGGAGCAGTACTTC
-	few	TRBV7-3	15	TRBJ1-6	CASSLNPSGLSPLHF	TGTGCCAGCAGCTTAAATCCATCAGGGTTATCACCCCTCCACTTT
-	-	TRBV7-2	12	TRBJ1-2	CASSLGEGGYTF	TGTGCCAGCAGCTTAGGGGAGGGAGGCTACACCTTC
TRBD2	-	TRBV30	14	TRBJ2-3	CAWSPSGGAGTQYF	TGTGCCTGGAGCCCTAGCGGGGGGGCCGGTACGCAGTATTTT
TRBD1	-	TRBV29-1	13	TRBJ2-1	CSVEAPGQVVQFF	TGCAGCGTTGAAGCCCCGGGACAGGTAGTTCAGTTCTTC
-	-	TRBV6-6	13	TRBJ1-2	CASSYRREYGYTF	TGTGCCAGCAGTTACCGCAGGGAGTATGGCTACACCTTC
TRBD1	-	TRBV15	15	TRBJ1-5	CATSRDGQGMRPQHF	TGTGCCACTAGCAGGGATGGACAGGGGATGCGGCCCCAGCATTTT
TRBD2	-	TRBV7-9	12	TRBJ2-1	CASSRQGLEQFF	TGTGCCAGCAGTCGCCAGGGACTAGAGCAGTTCTTC
-	-	TRBV29-1	13	TRBJ2-3	CSVRRPTGDTQYF	TGCAGCGTCCGCCGGCCCACCGGAGATACGCAGTATTTT
-	-	TRBV11-2	13	TRBJ2-5	CASSLMVGETQYF	TGTGCCAGCAGCTTAATGGTGGGAGAGACCCAGTACTTC
-	-	TRBV28	14	TRBJ1-2	CASSFEEEVYGYTF	TGTGCCAGCAGTTTTGAAGAGGAGGTCTATGGCTACACCTTC
TRBD2	-	TRBV7-9	14	TRBJ2-3	CASSLTSGADTQYF	TGTGCCAGCAGCTTAACTAGCGGGGCAGATACGCAGTATTTT
-	-	TRBV7-2	18	TRBJ1-4	CASSLLSRYIATNEKLFF	TGTGCCAGCAGCTTACTTTCGAGATATATTGCAACTAATGAAAAACTGTTTTTT
-	-	TRBV11-1	15	TRBJ1-6	CASRPGSSYNSPLHF	TGTGCCAGCAGGCCAGGGAGCTCCTATAATTCACCCCTCCACTTT
-	-	TRBV4-1	13	TRBJ2-5	CASSQTFPETQYF	TGCGCCAGCAGCCAAACTTTCCCAGAGACCCAGTACTTC